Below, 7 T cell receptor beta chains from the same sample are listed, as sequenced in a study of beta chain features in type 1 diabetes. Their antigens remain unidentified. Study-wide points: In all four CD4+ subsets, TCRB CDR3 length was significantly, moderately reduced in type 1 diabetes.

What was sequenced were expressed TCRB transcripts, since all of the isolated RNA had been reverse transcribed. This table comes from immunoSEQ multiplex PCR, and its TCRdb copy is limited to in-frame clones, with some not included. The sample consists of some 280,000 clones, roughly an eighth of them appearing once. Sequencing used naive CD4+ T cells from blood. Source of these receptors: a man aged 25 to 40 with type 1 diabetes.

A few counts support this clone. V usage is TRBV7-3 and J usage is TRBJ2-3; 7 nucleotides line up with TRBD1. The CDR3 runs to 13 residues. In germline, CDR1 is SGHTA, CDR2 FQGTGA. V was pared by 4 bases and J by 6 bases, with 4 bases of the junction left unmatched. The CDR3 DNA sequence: TGTGCCAGCAGCTCGACAGGGATCGATACGCAGTATTTT. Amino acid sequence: CASSSTGIDTQYF.

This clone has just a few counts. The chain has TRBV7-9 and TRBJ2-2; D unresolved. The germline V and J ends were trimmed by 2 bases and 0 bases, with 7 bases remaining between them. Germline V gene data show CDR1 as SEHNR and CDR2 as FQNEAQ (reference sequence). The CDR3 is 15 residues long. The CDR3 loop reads CASSLSMANTGELFF. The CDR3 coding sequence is TGTGCCAGCAGCTTATCTATGGCGAACACCGGGGAGCTGTTTTTT.

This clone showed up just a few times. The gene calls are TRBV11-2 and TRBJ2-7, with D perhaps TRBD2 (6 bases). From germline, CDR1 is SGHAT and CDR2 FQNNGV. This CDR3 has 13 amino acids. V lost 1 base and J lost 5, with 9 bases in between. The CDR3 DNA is TGTGCCAGCAGCTTAGCGGGCGGGGACGAGCAGTACTTC. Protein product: CASSLAGGDEQYF.

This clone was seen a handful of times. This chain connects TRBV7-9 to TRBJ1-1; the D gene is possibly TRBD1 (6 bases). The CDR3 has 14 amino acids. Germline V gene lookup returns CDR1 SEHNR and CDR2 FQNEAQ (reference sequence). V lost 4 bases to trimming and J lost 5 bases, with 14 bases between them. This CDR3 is CASSSYREVTEAFF. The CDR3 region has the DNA TGTGCCAGCAGCTCGTACAGGGAAGTGACTGAAGCTTTCTTT.

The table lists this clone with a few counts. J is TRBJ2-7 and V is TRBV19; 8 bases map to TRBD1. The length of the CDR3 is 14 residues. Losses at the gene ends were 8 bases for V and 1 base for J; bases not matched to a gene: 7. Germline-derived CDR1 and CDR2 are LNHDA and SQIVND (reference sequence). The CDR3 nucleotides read TGTGCCAGTCAGGGGGCGAGCACTTCCTACGAGCAGTACTTC. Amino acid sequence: CASQGASTSYEQYF.

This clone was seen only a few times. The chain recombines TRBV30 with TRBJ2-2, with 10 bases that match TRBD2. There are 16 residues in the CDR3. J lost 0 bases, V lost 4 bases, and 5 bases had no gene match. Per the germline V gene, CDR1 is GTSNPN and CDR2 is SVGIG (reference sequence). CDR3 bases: TGTGCCTGGACTCGACTAGCGGGCACGAACACCGGGGAGCTGTTTTTT. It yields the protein CAWTRLAGTNTGELFF.

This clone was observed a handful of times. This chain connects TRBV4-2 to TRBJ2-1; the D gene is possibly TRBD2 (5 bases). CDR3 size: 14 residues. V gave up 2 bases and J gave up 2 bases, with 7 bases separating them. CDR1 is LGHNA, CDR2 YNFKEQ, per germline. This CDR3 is CASSQPGTYNEQFF. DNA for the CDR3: TGTGCCAGCAGCCAACCGGGGACCTACAATGAGCAGTTCTTC.